The next 17 T cell receptor beta chains were all read from a single sample in a study of shared clonotypes between healthy human individuals. Clones were sequenced by immunoSEQ multiplex PCR, and TCRdb holds only the in-frame ones, with some missing. This table has 2 million to 2.5 million clones, 95% appearing once. The specimen sequenced was naive CD4+ T cells sorted from blood. Subset in this sample: CD45RA+ positively selected. The source is a young man in good health.

The rearrangement joins TRBV15 to TRBJ1-1; D perhaps matches TRBD1 (6 bases). Germline-derived CDR1 and CDR2 are LNHNV and YYDKDF (reference sequence). V was trimmed by 5 bases and J by 5 bases, leaving 12 bases between them. The CDR3 is 13 residues long. For the CDR3, the DNA is TGTGCCACCAGCGCCAGGGGTTTGACTGAAGCTTTCTTT. Amino acid sequence: CATSARGLTEAFF.

The sample holds one count of this clone. The chain links TRBV30 to TRBJ2-2; possibly TRBD2 for D (5 bases). Germline CDR1 and CDR2: GTSNPN and SVGIG (reference sequence). This CDR3 spans 14 amino acids. Trimming shortened V by 0 bases and J by 8 bases, and 13 bases separated the two germline ends. The CDR3 DNA reads as TGTGCCTGGAGTGTATTAGCGAGGACTGGGGAGCTGTTTTTT. Translating it yields CAWSVLARTGELFF. Supplemented by reference TRBV30 and TRBJ2-2, the full variable domain reads SQTIHQWPATLVQPVGSPLSLECTVEGTSNPNLYWYRQAAGRGLQLLFYSVGIGQISSEVPQNLSASRPQDRQFILSSKKLLLSDSGFYLCAWSVLARTGELFFGEGSRLTVL.

The chain recombines TRBV18 with TRBJ2-7; tentative D call: TRBD1 (6 bases). The V and J ends lost 6 bases and 3 bases respectively, with 15 bases between them. The CDR3 spans 14 residues. The germline V gene has CDR1 KGHSH and CDR2 LQKENI. CDR3 in DNA: TGTGCCAGCTCGCTCTCGGGACACCTCTACGAGCAGTACTTC. It yields the protein CASSLSGHLYEQYF.

V usage is TRBV10-3 and J usage is TRBJ1-1; possible D gene TRBD1, 5 bases. Germline V CDR1 and CDR2: ENHRY, SYGVKD. Trimming shortened V by 5 bases and J by 5 bases, and 9 bases separated the two germline ends. The CDR3 is 12 amino acids. DNA of the CDR3: TGTGCCATCAGTCCGGGGGAGACTGAAGCTTTCTTT. It translates to CAISPGETEAFF.

This sequence joins TRBV9 and TRBJ2-3, with TRBD2 matching 7 bases. Trimming removed 0 bases from V and 0 bases from J; junction bases left unmatched: 7. Germline V gene sequence: CDR1 SGDLS, CDR2 YYNGEE. This CDR3 is built from 17 residues. The CDR3 DNA follows: TGTGCCAGCAGCGTAGCGGACTGGCGGGAGAGCACAGATACGCAGTATTTT. Its translation is CASSVADWRESTDTQYF.

The chain is built from TRBV28 and TRBJ2-2; possible D gene TRBD1, 6 bases. This CDR3 region has 17 residues. V lost 4 bases, J lost 6 bases, and 21 bases lay in between. CDR1 and CDR2 (germline): MDHEN, SYDVKM. CDR3 nucleotide sequence: TGTGCCAGCAGTTCCCCGGGCCTCGGCAGGGGTGCCGGGGAGCTGTTTTTT. Translation gives CASSSPGLGRGAGELFF. Full variable domain (remainder filled in from reference TRBV28 and TRBJ2-2): DVKVTQSSRYLVKRTGEKVFLECVQDMDHENMFWYRQDPGLGLRLIYFSYDVKMKEKGDIPEGYSVSREKKERFSLILESASTNQTSMYLCASSSPGLGRGAGELFFGEGSRLTVL.

The chain has TRBV20-1 and TRBJ2-5; D ambiguous. V gave up 5 bases and J gave up 7 bases, with 11 bases separating them. The CDR3 covers 11 residues. CDR1 DFQATT and CDR2 SNEGSKA come from the germline V gene (reference sequence). The CDR3 DNA is TGCAGTGCTGACCGCCAGGCGACCCAGTACTTC. It yields the protein CSADRQATQYF.

Remarks on this clone: Other DNA sequences in this specimen translate into the identical CDR3. The chain links TRBV6-5 to TRBJ2-7, with TRBD1 matching 8 bases. CDR1 and CDR2 from the germline V gene are MNHEY and SVGAGI. This CDR3 contains 12 residues. Trimming removed 10 bases from V and 2 bases from J; junction bases left unmatched: 4. Here the CDR3 reads CATGTGAYEQYF. CDR3 DNA sequence: TGTGCCACGGGGACAGGTGCCTACGAGCAGTACTTC.

This clone has a single count. Just one base apart from a much larger clone, this may be a read error. Other nucleotide sequences from this sample produce the same CDR3. This sequence joins TRBV11-2 and TRBJ1-3, with D possibly being TRBD1 (5 bases). Trimming stripped 2 bases from V and 0 bases from J, with 8 bases between. CDR3 length: 15 amino acids. Germline assignment: CDR1 SGHAT and CDR2 FQNNGV. CDR3 DNA sequence: TGTGCCAGCAGCTTAAGGGGTCCCTCTGGAAACACCATATATTTT. This gives the protein CASSLRGPSGNTIYF. The full variable domain, its missing parts supplied by reference TRBV11-2 and TRBJ1-3, is EAGVAQSPRYKIIEKRQSVAFWCNPISGHATLYWYQQILGQGPKLLIQFQNNGVVDDSQLPKDRFSAERLKGVDSTLKIQPAKLEDSAVYLCASSLRGPSGNTIYFGEGSWLTVV.

The CDR3 DNA follows: TGTGCCAGCAGCCCCCCTACTAGCGGGAGTTGGCAGTTCTTC. It codes for CASSPPTSGSWQFF. The chain uses TRBV7-9 and TRBJ2-1, with 11 bases that match TRBD2. V shed 5 bases and J 12 bases; nucleotides not matched to a gene: 9. Per the germline V gene, CDR1 is SEHNR and CDR2 is FQNEAQ (reference sequence). The CDR3 length is 14 residues.

The V gene is TRBV4-1, the J gene TRBJ2-3, with 10 positions matching TRBD2. V shed 1 base and J 7 bases; nucleotides not matched to a gene: 14. CDR1 MGHRA and CDR2 YSYEKL come from the germline V gene. This CDR3 is 18 amino acids long. CDR3 amino acids: CASSQGTASGRVLHTQYF. The CDR3 bases are TGCGCCAGCAGCCAAGGGACCGCAAGCGGGAGGGTCCTCCATACGCAGTATTTT.

This clone was detected ten times or more. The sample has other DNA sequences that encode this CDR3 too. This chain joins TRBV25-1 and TRBJ1-3; D is uncertain. V was pared by 2 bases and J by 0 bases, with 8 bases between. Germline V lookup: CDR1 MGHDK, CDR2 SYGVNS. This CDR3 region has 15 residues. The CDR3 loop is CASSEGGSSGNTIYF. DNA for the CDR3: TGTGCCAGCAGTGAAGGCGGATCCTCTGGAAACACCATATATTTT. Full variable domain (remainder filled in from reference TRBV25-1 and TRBJ1-3): EADIYQTPRYLVIGTGKKITLECSQTMGHDKMYWYQQDPGMELHLIHYSYGVNSTEKGDLSSESTVSRIRTEHFPLTLESARPSHTSQYLCASSEGGSSGNTIYFGEGSWLTVV.

This clone appeared once. The V gene is TRBV19, the J gene TRBJ2-1; D tentatively reads TRBD1 or TRBD2 (5 bases each). The CDR3 is made up of 14 amino acids. The V gene lost 4 bases and the J gene lost 1 base, with 8 bases spanning the gap. Per the germline V gene, CDR1 is LNHDA and CDR2 is SQIVND (reference sequence). The CDR3 region has the DNA TGTGCCAGTAGTAGTGAGGGGTCCTACAATGAGCAGTTCTTC. Protein sequence: CASSSEGSYNEQFF.

The rearrangement uses TRBV7-2 and TRBJ2-7; D ambiguous. Germline CDR1 SGHTA, CDR2 FQGNSA. V was shortened by 1 base and J by 2 bases, with 12 bases between the two germline ends. The CDR3 has 15 amino acids. The CDR3 nucleotides read TGTGCCAGCAGCTTAGACGTCCAAACTACCTACGAGCAGTACTTC. Translating gives CASSLDVQTTYEQYF.

This chain joins TRBV5-4 and TRBJ2-7, with 13 bases matching TRBD2. Trimming took 4 bases from V and 0 from J; bases not matched to a gene: 4. The CDR3 loop spans 16 amino acids. CDR1 SGHNT and CDR2 YYREEE come from the germline V gene (reference sequence). The CDR3 region has the DNA TGTGCCAGCAGCCCCGGGACTAGCGGGGCCTCCTACGAGCAGTACTTC. Its translation is CASSPGTSGASYEQYF. The complete variable domain, with remaining parts taken from reference TRBV5-4 and TRBJ2-7, reads ETGVTQSPTHLIKTRGQQVTLRCSSQSGHNTVSWYQQALGQGPQFIFQYYREEENGRGNFPPRFSGLQFPNYSSELNVNALELDDSALYLCASSPGTSGASYEQYFGPGTRLTVT.

This sequence joins TRBV11-2 and TRBJ1-2; possibly TRBD1 for D (6 bases). The V end was cut by 1 base, the J end by 13 bases, with 10 bases between. CDR1 is SGHAT, CDR2 FQNNGV, per germline. The CDR3 consists of 11 residues. The CDR3 spells CASSLVNRATF. The CDR3 DNA reads as TGTGCCAGCAGCTTAGTGAACAGGGCCACCTTC.

V usage is TRBV4-3 and J usage is TRBJ1-3, with D hard to call. V gave up 0 bases and J gave up 2 bases, with 8 bases separating them. CDR1 is LGHNA and CDR2 is YSLEER in the germline V gene. The CDR3 is made up of 15 amino acids. The CDR3 sequence: CASSQDRPPGNTIYF. The CDR3 region has the DNA TGCGCCAGCAGCCAAGATCGTCCACCTGGAAACACCATATATTTT.